These 24 T cell receptor beta chains were sequenced from one sample in a study of post-analysis software for immune sequencing data. Findings and limits, study-wide: TRBV5-6, TRBV5-1 and TRBV20-1 were among roughly 5 TRBV segments more frequent in patients than controls.

Their cognate antigens are unknown. The library was made from cDNA and included unique molecular identifiers. TCRdb re-derived calls from the PCR reads in MiXCR, one entry per CDR3 protein. The sample carries about 680,000 distinct CDR3 sequences, 55% to 60% recorded once. The sequencing input was blood. The source of these receptors is a girl aged 2 to 10 with multiple sclerosis.

In this sample, this clonotype turned up a few times. The chain is built from TRBV10-2 and TRBJ1-2; D remains unclear. V was clipped by 0 bases and J by 4 bases, with 9 bases between them. Germline CDR1 and CDR2: WSHSY and SAAADI. This CDR3 is 14 amino acids long. CDR3 protein: CASSESSDVYGYTF. The CDR3 DNA reads as TGCGCCAGCAGTGAGTCAAGTGACGTCTATGGCTACACCTTC.

The V call is TRBV4-2, the J call TRBJ1-1, with TRBD1 identical over 7 bases. The length of the CDR3 is 12 residues. Germline CDR1 and CDR2: LGHNA and YNFKEQ. J was trimmed by 10 bases and V by 6 bases; bases with no gene match: 8. The CDR3 DNA sequence: TGTGCCAGCAGTCTTGGACAGGAGGGAGCTTTCTTT. Protein product: CASSLGQEGAFF.

This clonotype was picked up a small number of times. The CDR3, as DNA: TGTGCCATCGCGGGACAGGACTACAATGAGCAGTTCTTC. This gives the protein CAIAGQDYNEQFF. The V gene is TRBV10-3, the J gene TRBJ2-1; 8 nucleotides agree with TRBD1. The ends lost 8 bases at V and 3 bases at J; junction bases unmatched: 3. The germline CDR1 and CDR2 sequences are ENHRY and SYGVKD. The CDR3 has 13 amino acids.

The CDR3 reads CASSLEAGLSYEQYF. The DNA for the CDR3 is TGTGCCAGCAGCTTAGAAGCAGGGTTGTCCTACGAGCAGTACTTC. J is TRBJ2-7 and V is TRBV11-2; tentatively, D is TRBD1 (5 bases). The CDR3 is made up of 15 amino acids. V was cut by 0 bases and J by 1 base, with 10 bases left in between. The germline CDR1 and CDR2 sequences are SGHAT and FQNNGV.

In its sample, this clonotype was seen a few times. The chain recombines TRBV6-1 with TRBJ2-7; the D gene is possibly TRBD2 (6 bases). The CDR3 sequence is 15 residues long. With 4 bases removed from V and 1 base from J, the gap between germline ends came to 14 bases. The V gene's germline CDR1 is MNHNS and CDR2 SASEGT. In DNA form, the CDR3 reads TGTGCCAGCAGTGGACGCACGGGAGTATCCTACGAGCAGTACTTC. Translated: CASSGRTGVSYEQYF.

V gene TRBV11-3 combines with J gene TRBJ2-1; possible D gene TRBD2, 6 bases. The V end lost 7 bases, the J end lost 3 bases, and 16 bases lay between the germline ends. From germline, CDR1 is SGHNT and CDR2 YENEEA. The CDR3 consists of 15 residues. CDR3 nucleotide sequence: TGTGCCAGCACCCTAGTTGCGGGGATCTACAATGAGCAGTTCTTC. It is translated as CASTLVAGIYNEQFF.

The chain carries TRBV18 and TRBJ2-5; 9 bases match TRBD1. CDR1 is KGHSH, CDR2 LQKENI, per germline. After removal of 3 bases from V and 5 bases from J, the junction contained 10 bases not matched to a gene. The CDR3 is 16 amino acids. The CDR3 nucleotides are TGTGCCAGCTCACCTCCCGGGACAGGGAGTGTGGAGACCCAGTACTTC. Translated: CASSPPGTGSVETQYF.

About this clonotype itself: An end of the junction differs from the germline gene, which may be a read error. CDR3 DNA sequence: TGCGCCAGCAGCTTAGCGATAAACCAAGGGACCCAGTACTTC. Its protein is CASSLAINQGTQYF. This sequence joins TRBV5-1 and TRBJ2-5, with D unresolved. The CDR3 loop spans 14 amino acids. CDR1 SGHRS and CDR2 YFSETQ come from the germline V gene.

V is TRBV4-1 and J is TRBJ2-7; tentatively, D is TRBD2 (6 bases). V shed 1 base and J shed 3 bases, with 10 bases lying between them. CDR3 length: 14 residues. Germline V gives CDR1 MGHRA, CDR2 YSYEKL. In DNA form, the CDR3 reads TGCGCCAGCAGCCAAGTGGGGGGACGCTACGAGCAGTACTTC. It codes for CASSQVGGRYEQYF.

The rearrangement links TRBV5-1 to TRBJ2-6; D gene uncertain. There are 16 residues in the CDR3. V lost 0 bases and J lost 0, with 7 bases in between. Looked up from germline, CDR1 is SGHRS and CDR2 is YFSETQ. The CDR3 DNA is TGCGCCAGCAGCTTGGGTCAACCCTCTGGGGCCAACGTCCTGACTTTC. The encoded protein is CASSLGQPSGANVLTF.

V is TRBV12-3 or TRBV12-4 and J is TRBJ1-2; no definite D call. The CDR3 has 12 residues. Trimming took 5 bases from V and 2 from J, leaving 6 bases between them. CDR3 sequence: CASSLKNYGYTF. In DNA form, the CDR3 reads TGTGCCAGCAGTCTCAAGAACTATGGCTACACCTTC.

As concerns this clonotype: Germline is not matched at one junction end, which may reflect a read error. The chain is built from TRBV9 and TRBJ2-1, with D perhaps being TRBD1 or TRBD2 (5 bases each). The CDR3 totals 15 residues. Germline V lookup: CDR1 SGDLS, CDR2 YYNGEE. The CDR3 nucleotides are TGTGCCAGCAGCGTACGGGACGACTCCTACAGTGAGCAGTTCTTC. The encoded protein is CASSVRDDSYSEQFF.

The CDR3 DNA reads TGTGCCAGCAGCTTATTCACCGCTCCACGGGGTGATGAGCAGTTCTTC. The encoded protein is CASSLFTAPRGDEQFF. The chain is built from TRBV7-2 and TRBJ2-1, with D maybe TRBD2 (5 bases). CDR3 length equals 16 residues. CDR1 SGHTA and CDR2 FQGNSA come from the germline V gene. Trimming cost V 2 bases and J 8 bases, with 19 bases left between them.

The V call is TRBV5-1, the J call TRBJ1-1; D unresolved. The CDR3 contains 15 residues. V was clipped by 0 bases and J by 1 base, with 10 bases between them. Germline-derived CDR1 and CDR2 are SGHRS and YFSETQ. As DNA, the CDR3 is TGCGCCAGCAGCTTGGAACCCGATGGGAACACTGAAGCTTTCTTT. It codes for CASSLEPDGNTEAFF. The full variable domain, with the rest looked up from reference TRBV5-1 and TRBJ1-1, is KAGVTQTPRYLIKTRGQQVTLSCSPISGHRSVSWYQQTPGQGLQFLFEYFSETQRNKGNFPGRFSGRQFSNSRSEMNVSTLELGDSALYLCASSLEPDGNTEAFFGQGTRLTVV.

The CDR3 nucleotides are TGTGCCAGCAGCTTAGTGCGGGCTAGCGGATACAATGAGCAGTTCTTC. The encoded protein is CASSLVRASGYNEQFF. The genes are TRBV7-9 and TRBJ2-1; 7 bases are a match to TRBD2. CDR3 length: 16 residues. Unmatched junction bases numbered 7, after V lost 1 base and J lost 4 bases. Germline V lookup: CDR1 SEHNR, CDR2 FQNEAQ (reference sequence).

The genes are TRBV15 and TRBJ1-5; unclear D gene. Germline CDR1 reads LNHNV; CDR2 reads YYDKDF (reference sequence). The CDR3 length is 14 residues. Trimming took off 5 bases at V and 4 bases at J, with 12 bases between the two ends. CDR3 DNA: TGTGCCACCAGCTACAAGGGAAAGAATCAGCCCCAGCATTTT. It translates to CATSYKGKNQPQHF.

V usage is TRBV20-1 and J usage is TRBJ1-5; no reliable D call. This CDR3 has 13 residues. The V end was cut by 0 bases, the J end by 4 bases, with 7 bases between. Germline lookup yields CDR1 DFQATT and CDR2 SNEGSKA (reference sequence). The CDR3 loop is CSARDTENQPQHF. The CDR3 DNA reads as TGCAGTGCTAGAGATACAGAAAATCAGCCCCAGCATTTT.

The chain has TRBV9 and TRBJ2-7; 9 nucleotides match TRBD1. After removal of 2 bases from V and 7 bases from J, the junction contained 13 bases not matched to a gene. The CDR3 loop spans 16 amino acids. Germline assignment: CDR1 SGDLS and CDR2 YYNGEE. The CDR3 protein is CASSVYRDRDLNEQYF. DNA for the CDR3: TGTGCCAGCAGCGTTTACCGGGACAGGGACCTCAATGAGCAGTACTTC.

A few counts support this clonotype. The genes are TRBV5-1 and TRBJ2-7; 16 bases are a match to TRBD2. Germline V gives CDR1 SGHRS, CDR2 YFSETQ. V shed 4 bases, J shed 3 bases, and the junction held 4 bases outside the gene matches. The CDR3 consists of 16 residues. CDR3 amino acids: CASSRGLAGGNYEQYF. The DNA of the CDR3 is TGCGCCAGCAGCCGGGGACTAGCGGGAGGGAACTACGAGCAGTACTTC.

This sequence joins TRBV7-9 and TRBJ1-2; a possible D gene is TRBD1 (5 bases). Germline CDR1 reads SEHNR; CDR2 reads FQNEAQ (reference sequence). Trimming removed 5 bases at V and 5 bases at J, with 15 bases between. This CDR3 has 14 amino acids. Here the CDR3 DNA reads TGTGCCAGCAGCCCAGGGATTTCTCCATATGGCTACACCTTC. Protein product: CASSPGISPYGYTF.

This clonotype was seen a single time. The genes are TRBV14 and TRBJ2-7, with unresolved D. The ends were cut back, 4 bases at V and 2 bases at J, with 9 bases in the middle. Germline V gene lookup returns CDR1 SGHDN and CDR2 FVKESK. CDR3 length: 13 residues. CDR3 DNA: TGTGCCAGCAGCCGCCTAAGGGCCTACGAGCAGTACTTC. The encoded protein is CASSRLRAYEQYF.

In nucleotides, the CDR3 is TGTGCCAGCGTTAGCGGGGCCTGGGTTGGTGAGCAGTTCTTC. Its translation: CASVSGAWVGEQFF. The rearrangement links TRBV12-3 or TRBV12-4 to TRBJ2-1; 8 bases are shared with TRBD2. The CDR3 length is 14 residues. With 8 bases clipped from V and 9 bases from J, the junction kept 12 bases outside the gene matches.

This clonotype was recorded only once. The rearrangement uses TRBV7-9 and TRBJ1-2; D unresolved. There are 16 residues in the CDR3. The V end was cut by 8 bases, the J end by 4 bases, with 23 bases between. Germline values: CDR1 SEHNR, CDR2 FQNEAQ (reference sequence). CDR3 sequence (DNA): TGTGCCAGCTACTCTTCAGCCAGCCGAAAAATCTATGGCTACACCTTC. Protein: CASYSSASRKIYGYTF.

The rearrangement links TRBV6-1 to TRBJ2-1; the D gene could be TRBD1 or TRBD2 (5 bases each). Per germline, CDR1 MNHNS and CDR2 SASEGT. The CDR3 totals 15 residues. V gave up 0 bases and J gave up 7 bases, with 13 bases separating them. CDR3 in DNA: TGTGCCAGCAGTGAAGCCGAATTTTGGGGGAATGAGCAGTTCTTC. This translates into CASSEAEFWGNEQFF.